The clone carrying this TCR beta chain was seen a few times. This specimen belongs to a study of T-cell reconstitution after alpha-beta-depleted transplantation in children. The V gene end was trimmed by 6 bases and the J gene end by 1 base; junction bases not matched to a gene: 7. The CDR3 contains 15 residues. Germline values: CDR1 MNHNS, CDR2 SASEGT. Preparation of the TCRbeta library involved a method that used unique molecular identifiers. MiXCR, run by TCRdb on the PCR reads, gives a single entry per CDR3 protein. The table lists 200,000 to 250,000 distinct CDR3 sequences, more than 7.5% of them singletons.

This TCR came from a human donor who donated a stem cell graft to a child with SCID. The chain employs TRBV6-1 and TRBJ2-7, with 9 bases aligning to TRBD1. The sequencing used PBMCs from the stem cell graft donor, collected from the stem cell graft. The CDR3 protein is CASSPGTGLSYEQYF. The CDR3, as DNA: TGTGCCAGCAGCCCCGGGACAGGGCTTTCCTACGAGCAGTACTTC.